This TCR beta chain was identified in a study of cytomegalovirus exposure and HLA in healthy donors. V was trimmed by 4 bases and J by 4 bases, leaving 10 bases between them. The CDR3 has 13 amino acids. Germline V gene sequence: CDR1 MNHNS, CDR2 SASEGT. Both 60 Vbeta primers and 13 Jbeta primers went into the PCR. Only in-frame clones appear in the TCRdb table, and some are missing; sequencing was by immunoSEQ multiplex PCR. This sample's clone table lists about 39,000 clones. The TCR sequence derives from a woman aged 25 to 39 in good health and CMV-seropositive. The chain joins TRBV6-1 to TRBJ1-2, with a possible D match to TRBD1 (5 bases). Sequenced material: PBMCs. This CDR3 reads CASSVETAYGYTF. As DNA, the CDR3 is TGTGCCAGCAGTGTTGAGACAGCCTATGGCTACACCTTC.